One sample yielded the 3 T cell receptor beta chains listed below, sequenced in a study of shared clonotypes between healthy human individuals. The naive CD8 fraction comprised CD45RO-negative cells positively selected for CCR7 and excluded terminally differentiated effector memory CD45RA+ cells. Measured with immunoSEQ multiplex PCR; TCRdb has only the in-frame clones, and not every one. In the table there are about 2.2 million clones, about 92% of which are singletons. The sample consisted of naive CD8+ T cells from PBMCs. Receptors were obtained from a man younger than 35 in good health. Some clones in this sample may be carry-over from other donors' samples.

The table lists this clone with a few counts. The chain recombines TRBV6-1 with TRBJ2-7; possibly TRBD2 for D (5 bases). Germline assignment: CDR1 MNHNS and CDR2 SASEGT. Trimming removed 6 bases at V and 3 bases at J, with 9 bases between. The CDR3 contains 12 residues. This CDR3 reads CASRAAGYEQYF. The CDR3 DNA reads TGTGCCAGCAGGGCCGCGGGCTACGAGCAGTACTTC.

The genes are TRBV6-5 and TRBJ2-7; unclear D gene. Germline assignment: CDR1 MNHEY and CDR2 SVGAGI. The CDR3 totals 13 residues. V was shortened by 6 bases and J by 6 bases, with 15 bases between the two germline ends. The CDR3 protein is CASSPGPRGEQYF. The CDR3 DNA reads TGTGCCAGCAGCCCCGGGCCAAGAGGCGAGCAGTACTTC.

On this clone: This CDR3 is also generated by other DNA sequences in the sample. The CDR3 region is CASSPGRAYEQYF. DNA of the CDR3: TGTGCCAGCTCACCGGGCAGAGCCTACGAGCAGTACTTC. The V call is TRBV18, the J call TRBJ2-7; D not resolved. V shed 3 bases and J shed 2 bases, with 8 bases lying between them. This CDR3 comprises 13 residues. Germline V gene lookup returns CDR1 KGHSH and CDR2 LQKENI. Combining the CDR3 with reference TRBV18 and TRBJ2-7 gives the whole variable domain NAGVMQNPRHLVRRRGQEARLRCSPMKGHSHVYWYRQLPEEGLKFMVYLQKENIIDESGMPKERFSAEFPKEGPSILRIQQVVRGDSAAYFCASSPGRAYEQYFGPGTRLTVT.